A selection of T cell receptor beta chains follows, all from one sample in a study of esophageal squamous cell carcinoma under preoperative chemotherapy. TCRdb itself ran the PCR reads through MiXCR, one entry per CDR3 protein. This table has roughly 15,000 distinct CDR3 sequences, 60% appearing once. The material was obtained from a patient given preoperative chemotherapy. These receptors originate from a human donor with esophageal squamous cell carcinoma. The donor label of this sample is uncertain. Both conserved end residues are part of each CDR3. The order of the fields is D gene, J gene, V gene, clone size, CDR3 protein, CDR3 DNA. D genes are given only for firm matches. Size tells how often a clone was seen (once, few, many) or the class of an expanded clone, and some rows leave it out.

NA | TRBJ2-2 | TRBV6-1 | NA | CASSEHLPLVVRTGEQFF | TGTGCCAGCAGTGAACATCTCCCACTTGTTGTGCGGACCGGGGAGCAGTTTTTT
TRBD1 | TRBJ2-3 | TRBV12-3/TRBV12-4 | once | CASSQTGSTDTQYF | TGTGCCAGCAGTCAGACAGGGAGCACAGATACGCAGTATTTT
NA | TRBJ2-2 | TRBV6-1 | medium-sized | CASSRTGTNTGELFF | TGTGCCAGCAGCCGAACAGGGACCAACACCGGGGAGCTGTTTTTT
NA | TRBJ2-3 | TRBV10-1 | NA | CASSVNPSTDTQYF | TGCGCCAGCAGTGTGAACCCTAGCACAGATACGCAGTATTTT
NA | TRBJ2-1 | TRBV6-5 | NA | CASSYSIQGYANEQFF | TGTGCCAGCAGTTACTCGATCCAGGGGTACGCCAATGAGCAGTTCTTC
TRBD1 | TRBJ2-7 | TRBV6-2/TRBV6-3 | NA | CASSYSGTEAYEQYF | TGTGCCAGCAGTTACTCAGGGACAGAGGCCTACGAGCAGTACTTC
TRBD1 | TRBJ1-6 | TRBV6-1 | NA | CASNPTGGHSPLHF | TGTGCCAGCAATCCCACAGGGGGTCATTCACCCCTCCACTTT
TRBD2 | TRBJ2-1 | TRBV14 | few | CASSQDRTSGSNFHEQFF | TGTGCCAGCAGCCAAGACCGGACTAGCGGGAGTAATTTCCATGAGCAGTTCTTC
NA | TRBJ2-5 | TRBV6-1 | NA | CASSGRVQETQYF | TGTGCCAGCAGTGGCAGGGTTCAAGAGACCCAGTACTTC
NA | TRBJ2-7 | TRBV6-1 | once | CASGGGDERTQYF | TGTGCCAGCGGCGGAGGTGACGAACGAACGCAGTACTTC
NA | TRBJ2-3 | TRBV6-1 | few | CASRGNGGRDADTQYF | TGTGCCAGCAGGGGCAACGGGGGGCGTGACGCAGATACGCAGTATTTC
NA | TRBJ2-1 | TRBV10-2 | NA | CASSEVPTSSYEQFF | TGCGCCAGCAGTGAGGTTCCCACGAGCTCCTACGAGCAGTTCTTC
NA | TRBJ2-1 | TRBV6-5 | NA | CASSYSMGLYNEQFF | TGTGCCAGCAGTTACTCGATGGGGTTGTACAATGAGCAGTTCTTC
NA | TRBJ2-7 | TRBV10-3 | NA | CAGLGACLQDTQYF | TGTGCGGGGCTGGGGGCCTGCCTCCAAGATACGCAGTACTTC
NA | TRBJ2-3 | TRBV6-1 | NA | CASSRTQRGGTDTQYF | TGTGCCAGCAGCCGCACCCAGCGGGGCGGGACAGATACTCAGTATTTC
NA | TRBJ2-5 | TRBV7-2 | NA | CASSRPLPPAPQETQYF | TGTGCCAGCAGCCGACCTCTCCCCCCGGCCCCCCAAGAGACCCAGTACTTC
NA | TRBJ1-3 | TRBV6-1 | many | CASSDGEVLTGNTIYF | TGTGCCAGCAGTGATGGGGAGGTTCTAACTGGAAACACCATATATTTT
NA | TRBJ2-1 | TRBV12-3/TRBV12-4 | NA | CASQLGAGEQFF | TGTGCCAGCCAATTGGGGGCTGGTGAGCAGTTCTTC
TRBD2 | TRBJ2-4 | TRBV6-1 | NA | CGSAGGGDTDTQYF | TGTGGCAGCGCGGGCGGGGGAGACACAGACACTCAGTACTTC
TRBD1 | TRBJ2-5 | TRBV6-1 | NA | CASSRDRGVSQYF | TGTGCCAGCAGTAGGGACAGAGGAGTCTCCCAGTACTTC
NA | TRBJ2-6 | TRBV6-1 | NA | CASRTRGTTGEQFF | TGTGCCAGCAGGACCCGGGGGACAACCGGGGAGCAGTTTTTC
TRBD1 | TRBJ2-3 | TRBV6-1 | few | CASRTGQGDTGTQYF | TGTGCCAGCAGAACCGGACAGGGGGACACAGGTACGCAGTATTTT
TRBD2 | TRBJ2-4 | TRBV25-1 | once | CAIGGGTGKNTQYF | TGTGCCATCGGGGGGGGGACGGGCAAAAATACGCAGTACTTC
NA | TRBJ2-3 | TRBV11-1 | NA | CASSLYRGQREGPSF | TGTGCCAGCAGCCTATACAGGGGGCAGCGGGAGGGCCCTAGTTTC
NA | TRBJ2-5 | TRBV5-1 | many | CASSFGQMAETQYF | TGCGCCAGCAGCTTCGGACAAATGGCAGAGACCCAGTACTTC
NA | TRBJ2-2 | TRBV6-4 | NA | CASGDPGESTGEQFF | TGTGCCAGCGGTGATCCGGGTGAGAGCACCGGGGAGCAGTTTTTT
NA | TRBJ1-1 | TRBV6-1 | NA | CASSRGGVNTEAFF | TGTGCCAGCTCCCGTGGGGGAGTGAACACTGAAGCTTTCTTT
NA | TRBJ2-7 | TRBV6-1 | few | CASSETDYEQYF | TGTGCCAGCAGTGAAACGGATTATGAGCAGTACTTC